This is a list of T cell receptor beta chains from one sample in a study of cytomegalovirus exposure and HLA in healthy donors. Sequencing was performed with immunoSEQ multiplex PCR; in TCRdb, only in-frame clones are kept and a portion is missing. The table shows roughly 150,000 clones, with around 87% occurring only once. Sequencing input: PBMCs. The receptor set was obtained from a man aged 18 to 35 in good health and CMV-seropositive. Each CDR3 is given with its conserved first and last residue. Each record gives: J gene, CDR3 length, D gene, V gene, clone size, CDR3 protein, CDR3 DNA. The D gene is left open where the match is weak. Size values are once, few and many counts, or a class for expanded clones, and some rows have none.

j_call: TRBJ2-7; cdr3_length: 12; d_call: TRBD1; v_call: TRBV2; clone_size: -; cdr3_aa: CASGQGVYEQYF; cdr3_nt: TGTGCCAGCGGACAGGGCGTCTACGAGCAGTACTTC
j_call: TRBJ2-2; cdr3_length: 17; d_call: TRBD1; v_call: TRBV18; clone_size: -; cdr3_aa: CASSPRTGGTNTGELFF; cdr3_nt: TGTGCCAGCTCACCCAGGACAGGAGGTACAAACACCGGGGAGCTGTTTTTT
j_call: TRBJ2-7; cdr3_length: 17; d_call: TRBD1; v_call: TRBV5-7; clone_size: -; cdr3_aa: CASSFFSPGQGAYEQYF; cdr3_nt: TGTGCCAGCAGCTTTTTTAGTCCCGGACAGGGGGCCTACGAGCAGTACTTC
j_call: TRBJ2-7; cdr3_length: 14; d_call: -; v_call: TRBV7-8; clone_size: -; cdr3_aa: CASSSSTATYEQYF; cdr3_nt: TGTGCCAGCAGCTCGTCGACAGCGACCTACGAGCAGTACTTC
j_call: TRBJ2-2; cdr3_length: 13; d_call: -; v_call: TRBV2; clone_size: -; cdr3_aa: CASSDRDHGELFF; cdr3_nt: TGTGCCAGCAGTGACAGGGATCACGGGGAGCTGTTTTTT
j_call: TRBJ1-5; cdr3_length: 15; d_call: -; v_call: TRBV27; clone_size: -; cdr3_aa: CASSSTQGGDQPQHF; cdr3_nt: TGTGCCAGCAGTTCAACACAGGGTGGGGATCAGCCCCAGCATTTT
j_call: TRBJ1-5; cdr3_length: 15; d_call: -; v_call: TRBV6-6; clone_size: -; cdr3_aa: CASIRGYRSNQPQHF; cdr3_nt: TGTGCCAGCATAAGGGGTTACCGGTCTAATCAGCCCCAGCATTTT
j_call: TRBJ1-2; cdr3_length: 16; d_call: TRBD1; v_call: TRBV4-2; clone_size: few; cdr3_aa: CASSQDPYDRGDGYTF; cdr3_nt: TGTGCCAGCAGCCAAGATCCTTATGACAGGGGGGATGGCTACACCTTC
j_call: TRBJ1-1; cdr3_length: 16; d_call: -; v_call: TRBV15; clone_size: few; cdr3_aa: CATSRDLGTLNTEAFF; cdr3_nt: TGTGCCACCAGCAGAGATCTGGGGACATTGAACACTGAAGCTTTCTTT
j_call: TRBJ1-4; cdr3_length: 16; d_call: TRBD1; v_call: TRBV5-1; clone_size: -; cdr3_aa: CASSLYRGGFAEKLFF; cdr3_nt: TGCGCCAGCAGCTTGTACAGGGGCGGCTTTGCGGAAAAACTGTTTTTT
j_call: TRBJ1-1; cdr3_length: 13; d_call: -; v_call: TRBV29-1; clone_size: -; cdr3_aa: CSVEDSLNTEAFF; cdr3_nt: TGCAGCGTTGAAGACTCTTTGAACACTGAAGCTTTCTTT
j_call: TRBJ1-2; cdr3_length: 12; d_call: -; v_call: TRBV6-5; clone_size: -; cdr3_aa: CASSNGQNGYTF; cdr3_nt: TGTGCCAGCAGTAACGGACAGAATGGCTACACCTTC
j_call: TRBJ2-4; cdr3_length: 12; d_call: -; v_call: TRBV7-6; clone_size: -; cdr3_aa: CASSPTGLVQYF; cdr3_nt: TGTGCCAGCAGCCCGACGGGACTGGTTCAGTACTTC
j_call: TRBJ2-3; cdr3_length: 15; d_call: TRBD1; v_call: TRBV7-6; clone_size: -; cdr3_aa: CASSLRTGGGDTQYF; cdr3_nt: TGTGCCAGCAGCCTCAGGACAGGGGGCGGGGATACGCAGTATTTT
j_call: TRBJ2-2; cdr3_length: 16; d_call: TRBD1; v_call: TRBV9; clone_size: -; cdr3_aa: CASSDYLDRGRGELFF; cdr3_nt: TGTGCCAGCAGCGATTATTTGGACAGGGGGCGCGGGGAGCTGTTTTTT
j_call: TRBJ1-3; cdr3_length: 16; d_call: -; v_call: TRBV10-3; clone_size: -; cdr3_aa: CAISGEKGLVGNTIYF; cdr3_nt: TGTGCCATCAGTGGTGAGAAGGGGCTGGTTGGAAACACCATATATTTT
j_call: TRBJ2-3; cdr3_length: 15; d_call: TRBD2; v_call: TRBV6-4; clone_size: -; cdr3_aa: CASSTAGGSTDTQYF; cdr3_nt: TGTGCCAGCTCCACCGCGGGAGGAAGCACAGATACGCAGTATTTT
j_call: TRBJ1-2; cdr3_length: 14; d_call: -; v_call: TRBV10-3; clone_size: -; cdr3_aa: CAISESPANYGYTF; cdr3_nt: TGTGCCATCAGTGAGTCGCCAGCTAACTATGGCTACACCTTC
j_call: TRBJ2-1; cdr3_length: 16; d_call: TRBD2; v_call: TRBV7-2; clone_size: -; cdr3_aa: CASSPQAGTTYNEQFF; cdr3_nt: TGTGCCAGCAGCCCCCAAGCGGGAACCACCTACAATGAGCAGTTCTTC
j_call: TRBJ2-5; cdr3_length: 16; d_call: TRBD2; v_call: TRBV5-1; clone_size: -; cdr3_aa: CASSPDGTSGGKTQYF; cdr3_nt: TGCGCCAGCAGCCCGGACGGGACTAGCGGGGGGAAGACCCAGTACTTC
j_call: TRBJ1-4; cdr3_length: 17; d_call: -; v_call: TRBV7-9; clone_size: -; cdr3_aa: CASSFPIVPGLNEKLFF; cdr3_nt: TGTGCCAGCAGCTTCCCAATAGTCCCGGGACTTAATGAAAAACTGTTTTTT
j_call: TRBJ2-7; cdr3_length: 13; d_call: TRBD2; v_call: TRBV27; clone_size: -; cdr3_aa: CASSFSAGGEQYF; cdr3_nt: TGTGCCAGCAGCTTCTCAGCGGGAGGGGAGCAGTACTTC
j_call: TRBJ1-3; cdr3_length: 14; d_call: -; v_call: TRBV9; clone_size: -; cdr3_aa: CASSVAGPGNTIYF; cdr3_nt: TGTGCCAGCAGCGTAGCAGGTCCTGGAAACACCATATATTTT
j_call: TRBJ1-2; cdr3_length: 14; d_call: -; v_call: TRBV6-5; clone_size: once; cdr3_aa: CASSYNGGAYGYTF; cdr3_nt: TGTGCCAGCAGTTACAACGGGGGGGCTTACGGCTACACCTTC
j_call: TRBJ1-1; cdr3_length: 15; d_call: TRBD1; v_call: TRBV27; clone_size: -; cdr3_aa: CASSFGTGGHTEAFF; cdr3_nt: TGTGCCAGCAGTTTTGGGACAGGGGGCCACACTGAAGCTTTCTTT
j_call: TRBJ2-1; cdr3_length: 16; d_call: TRBD2; v_call: TRBV9; clone_size: -; cdr3_aa: CASSVAGLAVYNEQFF; cdr3_nt: TGTGCCAGCAGCGTAGCTGGACTAGCGGTCTACAATGAGCAGTTCTTC